This TCR beta chain is from a study of shared clonotypes between healthy human individuals. Whole-study results and caveats: Shared across a few donors were roughly 4.8% of the naive CD4 clonotypes.

The CDR3 loop spans 16 amino acids. Germline V lookup: CDR1 LGHNA, CDR2 YNFKEQ. V was cut by 6 bases and J by 7 bases, with 22 bases left in between. Measured with immunoSEQ multiplex PCR; TCRdb has only the in-frame clones, and not every one. The data hold about 710,000 clones, with 55% to 75% observed a single time. On this clone: Its antigen is undetermined.

Specimen: memory CD4+ T cells sorted from blood. Regarding subset: CD45RA-negative fraction. The chain combines TRBV4-2 with TRBJ2-1; D is unresolved. This clonotype was obtained from a woman in her 30s in good health. CDR3 sequence: CASRIRTGSIGNEQFF. CDR3 nucleotide sequence: TGTGCCAGCAGGATCCGGACCGGGTCTATTGGGAATGAGCAGTTCTTC.